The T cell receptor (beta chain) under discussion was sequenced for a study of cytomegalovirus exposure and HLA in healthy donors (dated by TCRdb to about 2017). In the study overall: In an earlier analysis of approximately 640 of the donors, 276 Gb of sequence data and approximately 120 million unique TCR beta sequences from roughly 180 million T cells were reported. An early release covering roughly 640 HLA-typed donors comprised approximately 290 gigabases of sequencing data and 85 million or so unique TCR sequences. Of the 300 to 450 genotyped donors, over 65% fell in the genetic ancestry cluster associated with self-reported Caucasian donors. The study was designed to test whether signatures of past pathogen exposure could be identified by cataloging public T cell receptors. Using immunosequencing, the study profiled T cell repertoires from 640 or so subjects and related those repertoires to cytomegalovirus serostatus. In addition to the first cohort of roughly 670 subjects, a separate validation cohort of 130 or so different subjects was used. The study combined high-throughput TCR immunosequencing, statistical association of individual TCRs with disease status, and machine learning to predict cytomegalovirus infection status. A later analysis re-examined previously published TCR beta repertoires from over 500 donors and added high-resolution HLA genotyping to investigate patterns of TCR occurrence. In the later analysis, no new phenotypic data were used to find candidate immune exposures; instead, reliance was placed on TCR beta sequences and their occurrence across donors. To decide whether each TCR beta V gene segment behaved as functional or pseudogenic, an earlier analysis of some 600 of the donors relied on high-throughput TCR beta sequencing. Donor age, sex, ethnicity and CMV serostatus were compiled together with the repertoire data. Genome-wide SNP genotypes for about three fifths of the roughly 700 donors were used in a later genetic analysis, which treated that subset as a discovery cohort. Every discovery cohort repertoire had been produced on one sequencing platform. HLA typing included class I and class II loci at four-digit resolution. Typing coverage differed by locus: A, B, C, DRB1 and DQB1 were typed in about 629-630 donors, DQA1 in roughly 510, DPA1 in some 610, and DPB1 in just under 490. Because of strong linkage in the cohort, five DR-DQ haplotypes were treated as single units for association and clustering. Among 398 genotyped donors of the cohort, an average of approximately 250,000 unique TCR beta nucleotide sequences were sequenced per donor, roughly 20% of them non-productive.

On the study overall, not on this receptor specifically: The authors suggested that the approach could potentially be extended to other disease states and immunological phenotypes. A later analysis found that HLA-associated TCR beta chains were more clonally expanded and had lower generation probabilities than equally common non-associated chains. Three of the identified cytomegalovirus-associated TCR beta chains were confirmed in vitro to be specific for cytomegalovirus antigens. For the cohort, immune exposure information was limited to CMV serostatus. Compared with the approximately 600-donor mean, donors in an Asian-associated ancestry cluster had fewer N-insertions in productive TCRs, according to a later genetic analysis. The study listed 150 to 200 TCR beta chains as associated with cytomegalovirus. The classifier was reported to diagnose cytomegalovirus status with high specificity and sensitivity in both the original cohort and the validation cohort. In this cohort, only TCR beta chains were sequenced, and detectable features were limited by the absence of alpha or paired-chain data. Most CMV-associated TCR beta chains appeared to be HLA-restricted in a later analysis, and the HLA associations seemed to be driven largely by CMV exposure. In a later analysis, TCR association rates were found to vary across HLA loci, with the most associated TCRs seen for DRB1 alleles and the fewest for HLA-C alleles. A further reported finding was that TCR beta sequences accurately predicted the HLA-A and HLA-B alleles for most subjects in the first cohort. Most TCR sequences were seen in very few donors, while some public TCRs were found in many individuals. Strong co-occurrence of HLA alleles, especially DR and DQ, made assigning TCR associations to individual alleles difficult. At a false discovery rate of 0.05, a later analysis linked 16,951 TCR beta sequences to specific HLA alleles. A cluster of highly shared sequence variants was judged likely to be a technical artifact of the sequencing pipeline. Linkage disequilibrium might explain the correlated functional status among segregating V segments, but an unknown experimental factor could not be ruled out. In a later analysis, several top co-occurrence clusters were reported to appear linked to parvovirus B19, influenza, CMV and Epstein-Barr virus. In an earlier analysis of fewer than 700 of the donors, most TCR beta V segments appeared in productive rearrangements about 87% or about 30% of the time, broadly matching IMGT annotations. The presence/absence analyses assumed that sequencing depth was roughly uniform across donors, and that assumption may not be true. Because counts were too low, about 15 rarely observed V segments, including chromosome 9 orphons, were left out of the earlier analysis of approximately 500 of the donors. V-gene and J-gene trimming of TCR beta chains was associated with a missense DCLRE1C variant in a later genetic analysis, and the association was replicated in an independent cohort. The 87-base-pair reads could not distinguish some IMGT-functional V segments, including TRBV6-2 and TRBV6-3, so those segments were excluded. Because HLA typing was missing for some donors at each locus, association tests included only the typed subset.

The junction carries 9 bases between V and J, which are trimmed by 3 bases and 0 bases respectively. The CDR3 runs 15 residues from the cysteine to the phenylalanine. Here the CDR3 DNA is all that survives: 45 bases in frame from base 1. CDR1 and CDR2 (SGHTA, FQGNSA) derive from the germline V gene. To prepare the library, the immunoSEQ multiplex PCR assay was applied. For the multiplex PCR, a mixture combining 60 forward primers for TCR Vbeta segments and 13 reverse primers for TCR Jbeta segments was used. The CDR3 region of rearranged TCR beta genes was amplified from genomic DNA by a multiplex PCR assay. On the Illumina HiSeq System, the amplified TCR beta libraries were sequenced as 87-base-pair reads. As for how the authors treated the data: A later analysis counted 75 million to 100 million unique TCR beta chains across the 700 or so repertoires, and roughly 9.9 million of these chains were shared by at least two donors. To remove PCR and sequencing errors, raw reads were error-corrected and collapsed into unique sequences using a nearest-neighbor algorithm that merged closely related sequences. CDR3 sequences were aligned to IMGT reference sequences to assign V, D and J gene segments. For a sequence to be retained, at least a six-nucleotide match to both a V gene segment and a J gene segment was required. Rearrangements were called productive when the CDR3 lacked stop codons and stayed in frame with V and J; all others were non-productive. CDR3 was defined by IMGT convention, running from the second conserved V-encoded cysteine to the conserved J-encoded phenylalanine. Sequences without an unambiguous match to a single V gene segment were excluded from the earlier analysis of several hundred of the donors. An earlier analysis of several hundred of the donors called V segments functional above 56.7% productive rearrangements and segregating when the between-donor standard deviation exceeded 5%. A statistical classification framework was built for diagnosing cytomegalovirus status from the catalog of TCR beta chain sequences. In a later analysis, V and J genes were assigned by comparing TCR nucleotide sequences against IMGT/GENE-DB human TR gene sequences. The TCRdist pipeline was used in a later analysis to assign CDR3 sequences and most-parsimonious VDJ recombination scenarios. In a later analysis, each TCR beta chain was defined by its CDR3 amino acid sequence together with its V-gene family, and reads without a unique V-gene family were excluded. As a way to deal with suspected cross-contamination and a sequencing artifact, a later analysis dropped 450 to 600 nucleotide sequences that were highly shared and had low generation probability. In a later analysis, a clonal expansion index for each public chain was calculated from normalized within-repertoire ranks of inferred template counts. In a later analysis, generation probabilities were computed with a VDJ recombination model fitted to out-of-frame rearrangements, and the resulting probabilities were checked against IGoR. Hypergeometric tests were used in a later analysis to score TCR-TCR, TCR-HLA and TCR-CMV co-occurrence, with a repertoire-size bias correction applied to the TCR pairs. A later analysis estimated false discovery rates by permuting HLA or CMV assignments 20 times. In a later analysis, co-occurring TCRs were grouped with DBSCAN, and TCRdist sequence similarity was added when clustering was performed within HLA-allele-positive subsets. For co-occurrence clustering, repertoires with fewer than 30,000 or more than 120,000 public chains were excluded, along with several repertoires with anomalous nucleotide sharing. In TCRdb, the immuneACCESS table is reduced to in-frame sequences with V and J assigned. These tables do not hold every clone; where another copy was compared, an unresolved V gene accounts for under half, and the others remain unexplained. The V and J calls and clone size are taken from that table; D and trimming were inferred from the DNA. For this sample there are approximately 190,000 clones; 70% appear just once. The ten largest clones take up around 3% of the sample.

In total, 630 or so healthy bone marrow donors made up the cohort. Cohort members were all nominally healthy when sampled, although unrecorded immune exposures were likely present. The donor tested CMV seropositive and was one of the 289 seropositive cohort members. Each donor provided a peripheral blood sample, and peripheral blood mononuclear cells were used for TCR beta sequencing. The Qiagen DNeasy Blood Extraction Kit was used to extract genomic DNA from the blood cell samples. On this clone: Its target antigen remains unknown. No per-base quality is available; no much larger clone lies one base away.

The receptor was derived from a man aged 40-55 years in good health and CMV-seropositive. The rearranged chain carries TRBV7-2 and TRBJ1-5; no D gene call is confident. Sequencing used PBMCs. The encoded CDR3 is CASSFVGGSNQPQHF. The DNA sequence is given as TGTGCCAGCAGCTTTGTCGGCGGTAGCAATCAGCCCCAGCATTTT.